This passage covers 27 T cell receptor beta chains from one sample sequenced in a study of blood T cell repertoires in COVID-19. Assay used: immunoSEQ multiplex PCR; TCRdb lists only in-frame clones, some missing. The sample contains 180,000 or so clones, roughly 80% of which appear only once. Sequenced: peripheral blood. These receptors all stem from a human donor with acute or convalescent COVID-19. The donor label of this sample is uncertain.

The chain has TRBV5-1 and TRBJ2-2; 8 bases match TRBD2. CDR1 is SGHRS and CDR2 is YFSETQ in the germline V gene. CDR3 size: 18 residues. Trimming at V came to 0 bases and at J to 0 bases, leaving 7 bases not matched to a gene. CDR3 bases: TGCGCCAGCAGCTTGGAGGGCAGCGGGAGATCGAACACCGGGGAGCTGTTTTTT. This encodes CASSLEGSGRSNTGELFF.

The chain is built from TRBV19 and TRBJ2-7, with D perhaps matching TRBD2 (6 bases). The CDR3 runs 15 residues. Germline-derived CDR1 and CDR2 are LNHDA and SQIVND (reference sequence). Trimming removed 5 bases from V and 2 bases from J, with 16 bases in between. This chain's CDR3 is CASSFTGTLAYEQYF. Written as DNA, the CDR3 is TGTGCCAGTAGTTTTACCGGGACTCTCGCCTACGAGCAGTACTTC.

CDR3 sequence: CASTTTGQGEDTQYF. In DNA, the CDR3 is TGTGCCAGCACTACCACGGGACAGGGGGAAGATACGCAGTATTTT. The chain couples TRBV5-6 to TRBJ2-3; TRBD1 matches 11 bases. The ends lost 6 bases at V and 5 bases at J; junction bases unmatched: 8. The CDR3 runs 15 residues. CDR1 and CDR2 from the germline V gene are SGHDT and YYEEEE.

This clone was observed a single time. V and J are TRBV7-2 and TRBJ2-5, with 7 bases aligning to TRBD2. The CDR3 sequence is 16 residues long. Germline CDR1 is SGHTA and CDR2 is FQGNSA. V lost 0 bases and J lost 5; bases outside the gene matches: 9. As DNA, the CDR3 is TGTGCCAGCAGCTTAGCGCTGCGGGGGATCGGGGAGACCCAGTACTTC. This gives the protein CASSLALRGIGETQYF.

The chain has TRBV2 and TRBJ2-1; the D is unclear. With 6 bases removed from V and 8 bases from J, the gap between germline ends came to 14 bases. The germline V gene has CDR1 SNHLY and CDR2 FYNNEI. There are 13 residues in the CDR3. CDR3 protein: CASREVPDDEQFF. CDR3 coding DNA: TGTGCCAGCAGAGAGGTCCCAGACGATGAGCAGTTCTTC. Full variable domain (outside the CDR3, taken from reference TRBV2 and TRBJ2-1): EPEVTQTPSHQVTQMGQEVILRCVPISNHLYFYWYRQILGQKVEFLVSFYNNEISEKSEIFDDQFSVERPDGSNFTLKIRSTKLEDSAMYFCASREVPDDEQFFGPGTRLTVL.

The chain couples TRBV30 to TRBJ2-5, with a weak D call TRBD2 (6 bases). With 5 bases removed from V and 5 bases from J, the gap between germline ends came to 21 bases. The V gene's germline CDR1 is GTSNPN and CDR2 SVGIG (reference sequence). The CDR3 sequence is 15 residues long. The CDR3 region has the DNA TGTGCCTGGTTAGGAGGTGCGGGACCGGGGGAGACCCAGTACTTC. It specifies CAWLGGAGPGETQYF.

In the case of this clone: The sample carries other DNA sequences with the same CDR3. This chain links TRBV7-2 with TRBJ2-3, with D hard to call. Germline-derived CDR1 and CDR2 are SGHTA and FQGNSA. Trimming removed 1 base from V and 4 bases from J, with 3 bases in between. CDR3 length equals 12 residues. The CDR3 DNA reads TGTGCCAGCAGCTTAGGCGCAGATACGCAGTATTTT. It yields the protein CASSLGADTQYF.

V gene TRBV11-2 combines with J gene TRBJ2-2; perhaps TRBD1 as D (5 bases). Trimming removed 3 bases from V and 4 bases from J, with 9 bases in between. Per the germline V gene, CDR1 is SGHAT and CDR2 is FQNNGV. This CDR3 contains 14 residues. CDR3 DNA: TGTGCCAGCAGCTTTGCAGGGCGCACCGGGGAGCTGTTTTTT. Translating gives CASSFAGRTGELFF.

The V call is TRBV7-9, the J call TRBJ1-2; D is unresolved. CDR1 SEHNR and CDR2 FQNEAQ come from the germline V gene (reference sequence). The CDR3 contains 14 residues. Trimming removed 0 bases at V and 7 bases at J, with 12 bases between. CDR3 in DNA: TGTGCCAGCAGCTTAGCTACCCCGTCGGGTGGCTACACCTTC. It specifies CASSLATPSGGYTF.

The CDR3: CASSLVSGRENEQFF. The DNA of the CDR3 is TGCGCCAGCAGCTTGGTTAGCGGGAGAGAAAATGAGCAGTTCTTC. The rearrangement uses TRBV5-1 and TRBJ2-1, with 9 nucleotides matching TRBD2. V dropped 0 bases and J dropped 7; count of bases not matched to a gene: 5. This CDR3 region has 15 residues. Germline V gives CDR1 SGHRS, CDR2 YFSETQ.

The chain combines TRBV10-3 with TRBJ2-3; D is unclear. This CDR3 spans 12 amino acids. With 7 bases removed from V and 4 bases from J, the gap between germline ends came to 9 bases. Germline CDR1 is ENHRY and CDR2 is SYGVKD. The CDR3: CAITSNADTQYF. CDR3 coding DNA: TGTGCCATCACCAGTAACGCAGATACGCAGTATTTT.

The rearrangement uses TRBV7-6 and TRBJ2-3; 11 bases are a match to TRBD2. This CDR3 spans 15 amino acids. Germline V gene data show CDR1 as SGHVS and CDR2 as FNYEAQ. V shed 5 bases and J 4 bases; nucleotides not matched to a gene: 5. CDR3 in amino acids: CASSTLAGGPDTQYF. The CDR3 DNA reads as TGTGCCAGCAGCACCCTAGCGGGAGGCCCAGATACGCAGTATTTT.

J is TRBJ2-4 and V is TRBV4-1, with TRBD1 matching over 8 bases. The V and J ends lost 1 base and 3 bases, in that order; junction bases with no gene match: 8. The CDR3 runs 17 residues. Germline loops: CDR1 MGHRA, CDR2 YSYEKL. The CDR3 region is CASSQGGQGAVKNIQYF. In DNA, the CDR3 is TGCGCCAGCAGCCAAGGGGGTCAGGGGGCGGTCAAAAACATTCAGTACTTC.

The chain combines TRBV11-2 with TRBJ1-3; D is unresolved. CDR1 and CDR2 from the germline V gene are SGHAT and FQNNGV. The CDR3 runs to 14 residues. With 2 bases removed from V and 14 bases from J, the gap between germline ends came to 19 bases. CDR3 sequence (DNA): TGTGCCAGCAGCTTACCTTCGGAGAGTGCGGCCCTATATTTT. This encodes CASSLPSESAALYF.

This chain links TRBV3-1 (or the pseudogene TRBV3-2) with TRBJ2-1, with D maybe TRBD2 (7 bases). This CDR3 has 14 amino acids. Trimming removed 4 bases from V and 10 bases from J, with 17 bases in between. Germline CDR1 is LGHDT and CDR2 is YNNKEL (reference sequence). In DNA, the CDR3 is TGTGCCAGCAGCCCGATGGGGGCGCGGGGGGAGCAGTTCTTC. Its translation: CASSPMGARGEQFF.

This sequence joins TRBV2 and TRBJ1-1; possible D gene TRBD1, 5 bases. The V gene's germline CDR1 is SNHLY and CDR2 FYNNEI. Trimming shortened V by 6 bases and J by 4 bases, and 15 bases separated the two germline ends. The CDR3 is made up of 14 amino acids. CDR3 nucleotides: TGTGCCAGCAGGCGGGACCCTCTGGGCACTGAAGCTTTCTTT. Encoded protein: CASRRDPLGTEAFF.

The chain uses TRBV6-6 and TRBJ2-3; a weak D match, TRBD2 (6 bases). CDR1 and CDR2 (germline): MNHNY, SVGAGI (reference sequence). Trimming shortened V by 5 bases and J by 0 bases, and 18 bases separated the two germline ends. This CDR3 has 17 residues. CDR3 nucleotide sequence: TGTGCCAGCAGTCGCGCCGTCCAGCGGGTTAGCACAGATACGCAGTATTTT. Translating it yields CASSRAVQRVSTDTQYF.

The chain uses TRBV21-1 and TRBJ1-6. TRBV21-1 is a pseudogene. The CDR3 spans 13 residues. Here the CDR3 reads CASSKRRESPLHF. The CDR3 DNA reads as TGTGCCAGCAGCAAACGACGGGAATCACCCCTCCACTTT.

V gene TRBV19 combines with J gene TRBJ2-1; D is ambiguous. This CDR3 is 18 amino acids long. Germline CDR1 reads LNHDA; CDR2 reads SQIVND (reference sequence). V gave up 6 bases and J gave up 0 bases, with 21 bases separating them. Here the CDR3 DNA reads TGTGCCAGTAGCACCAGCACTTCGGGTGCGAGCTCCTACAATGAGCAGTTCTTC. Protein product: CASSTSTSGASSYNEQFF.

The rearrangement uses TRBV4-2 and TRBJ2-1, with D uncertain. The CDR3 contains 13 residues. The V end was cut by 6 bases, the J end by 7 bases, with 13 bases between. Per the germline V gene, CDR1 is LGHNA and CDR2 is YNFKEQ. CDR3 amino acids: CASSLKLDNEQFF. The CDR3 DNA reads TGTGCCAGCAGTCTCAAACTCGATAATGAGCAGTTCTTC.

This chain links TRBV27 with TRBJ1-4; D gene uncertain. V gave up 0 bases and J gave up 7 bases, with 18 bases separating them. The CDR3 consists of 17 residues. Germline V gene data show CDR1 as MNHEY and CDR2 as SMNVEV (reference sequence). Here the CDR3 reads CASSLSAFPERSEKLFF. Written as DNA, the CDR3 is TGTGCCAGCAGTTTATCGGCATTTCCGGAGAGGAGTGAAAAACTGTTTTTT.

This clone has just one count. As DNA, the CDR3 is TGCGCCAGCAGCTTGGTTTCCGGGACAACGGATTCCTACGAGCAGTACTTC. Amino acid sequence: CASSLVSGTTDSYEQYF. The chain recombines TRBV5-1 with TRBJ2-7; tentatively, D is TRBD1 (6 bases). The V gene lost 0 bases and the J gene lost 1 base, with 17 bases spanning the gap. The germline V gene has CDR1 SGHRS and CDR2 YFSETQ. The CDR3 covers 17 residues.

The chain carries TRBV18 and TRBJ2-1; D might be TRBD2 (7 bases). The CDR3 contains 17 residues. The V gene's germline CDR1 is KGHSH and CDR2 LQKENI. V lost 4 bases, J lost 7 bases, and 23 bases lay in between. The CDR3, as DNA: TGTGCCAGCTCACAAGAAACGGGGGGCTGGGCGCCGAATGAGCAGTTCTTC. The encoded protein is CASSQETGGWAPNEQFF.

The J gene is TRBJ1-1, the V gene TRBV10-1; D gene ambiguous. This CDR3 contains 13 residues. Germline-derived CDR1 and CDR2 are WNHNN and SYGVQD (reference sequence). The V end lost 5 bases, the J end lost 4 bases, and 11 bases lay between the germline ends. CDR3 in amino acids: CASSPSRGTEAFF. As DNA, the CDR3 is TGCGCCAGCAGTCCCAGTCGGGGCACTGAAGCTTTCTTT.

The genes are TRBV19 and TRBJ1-3, with D hard to call. V lost 3 bases to trimming and J lost 0 bases, with 6 bases between them. This CDR3 is 14 amino acids long. CDR1 LNHDA and CDR2 SQIVND come from the germline V gene (reference sequence). CDR3 residues: CASSIRSSGNTIYF. The CDR3 nucleotides read TGTGCCAGTAGTATTCGGTCCTCTGGAAACACCATATATTTT. Full variable domain (missing parts from reference TRBV19 and TRBJ1-3): DGGITQSPKYLFRKEGQNVTLSCEQNLNHDAMYWYRQDPGQGLRLIYYSQIVNDFQKGDIAEGYSVSREKKESFPLTVTSAQKNPTAFYLCASSIRSSGNTIYFGEGSWLTVV.

The rearrangement joins TRBV5-1 to TRBJ2-1, with 8 nucleotides matching TRBD1. Unmatched junction bases numbered 8, after V lost 4 bases and J lost 5 bases. The CDR3 totals 15 residues. Germline assignment: CDR1 SGHRS and CDR2 YFSETQ. The CDR3 nucleotides read TGCGCCAGCAGCCGTAGACAGGGGAAGAACAATGAGCAGTTCTTC. This gives the protein CASSRRQGKNNEQFF.

The chain employs TRBV7-2 and TRBJ2-2, with 10 nucleotides matching TRBD1. The length of the CDR3 is 16 residues. Germline CDR1 is SGHTA and CDR2 is FQGNSA. With V trimmed by 5 bases and J by 6 bases, 9 bases remained unmatched. The CDR3, as DNA: TGTGCCAGCAGCCGCCGACAGGGGGCGCGTGCCGGGGAGCTGTTTTTT. It codes for CASSRRQGARAGELFF.